Presented here are 25 T cell receptor beta chains from one specimen sequenced in a study of cytomegalovirus exposure and HLA in healthy donors. The PCR made use of 60 Vbeta and 13 Jbeta primers. Sequencing was performed with immunoSEQ multiplex PCR; in TCRdb, only in-frame clones are kept and a portion is missing. This sample carries 68,000 or so clones, with about 15% going to the ten biggest clones. Sequencing was done on a sample of PBMCs. Every receptor here comes from a boy aged 10-17 years in good health and CMV-seronegative.

The chain combines TRBV11-1 with TRBJ1-1; D is unresolved. Germline V gives CDR1 SGHAT, CDR2 FQDESV (reference sequence). V shed 4 bases and J shed 7 bases, with 13 bases lying between them. There are 13 residues in the CDR3. The CDR3 is CASSYSRGSEAFF. CDR3 coding DNA: TGTGCCAGCAGCTACTCCAGAGGGAGTGAAGCTTTCTTT.

The rearrangement links TRBV7-6 to TRBJ1-2; D might be TRBD1 (5 bases). This CDR3 is built from 13 residues. Trimming left V 2 bases short and J 4 bases short, with 8 bases between. Per germline, CDR1 SGHVS and CDR2 FNYEAQ. The CDR3 protein is CASSLPGFYGYTF. CDR3 coding DNA: TGTGCCAGCAGCTTACCAGGGTTCTATGGCTACACCTTC.

DNA of the CDR3: TGTGCCAGTAGTATATACGAATGGTGGGGGGAACATCAGCCCCAGCATTTT. Protein: CASSIYEWWGEHQPQHF. V usage is TRBV19 and J usage is TRBJ1-5; the D gene is possibly TRBD1 (5 bases). Germline V CDR1 and CDR2: LNHDA, SQIVND (reference sequence). Trimming removed 2 bases from V and 5 bases from J, with 19 bases in between. This CDR3 contains 17 residues.

V and J are TRBV14 and TRBJ2-3; 7 bases match TRBD2. Per the germline V gene, CDR1 is SGHDN and CDR2 is FVKESK. J was trimmed by 2 bases and V by 0 bases; bases with no gene match: 5. This CDR3 has 16 amino acids. CDR3 amino acids: CASSQEAGRPTDTQYF. CDR3 in DNA: TGTGCCAGCAGCCAAGAAGCGGGGCGCCCCACAGATACGCAGTATTTT.

The V gene is TRBV9, the J gene TRBJ2-1; 7 nucleotides agree with TRBD2. V gave up 0 bases and J gave up 7 bases; unmatched junction bases: 4. Germline CDR1 and CDR2: SGDLS and YYNGEE. CDR3 length: 14 residues. CDR3 sequence (DNA): TGTGCCAGCAGCGTAGGCGGGAGTGGAAATGAGCAGTTCTTC. This translates into CASSVGGSGNEQFF.

This clone is labeled medium-sized based on frequency. The gene calls are TRBV19 and TRBJ1-5, with D perhaps matching TRBD1 (5 bases). The CDR3 has 12 residues. V shed 10 bases and J shed 4 bases, with 11 bases lying between them. Germline loops: CDR1 LNHDA, CDR2 SQIVND (reference sequence). Here the CDR3 DNA reads TGTGCCACCCGTGGGGGGAATCAGCCCCAGCATTTT. It encodes CATRGGNQPQHF.

This chain connects TRBV9 to TRBJ1-4; D might be TRBD1 (5 bases). Trimming took 1 base from V and 0 from J, leaving 7 bases between them. The germline V gene has CDR1 SGDLS and CDR2 YYNGEE. This CDR3 is 15 amino acids long. CDR3 sequence reads: CASSVLGATNEKLFF. The CDR3 region has the DNA TGTGCCAGCAGCGTATTAGGGGCAACTAATGAAAAACTGTTTTTT. Full variable domain (rest looked up from reference TRBV9 and TRBJ1-4): DSGVTQTPKHLITATGQRVTLRCSPRSGDLSVYWYQQSLDQGLQFLIQYYNGEERAKGNILERFSAQQFPDLHSELNLSSLELGDSALYFCASSVLGATNEKLFFGSGTQLSVL.

This sequence joins TRBV29-1 and TRBJ2-1; TRBD2 matches 8 bases. CDR3 size: 15 residues. Germline CDR1 is SQVTM and CDR2 is ANQGSEA. Trimming cost V 1 base and J 4 bases; bases outside gene matches: 6. CDR3 DNA: TGCAGCGTTGAAGTTAGCGGGGAAAATTACAATGAGCAGTTCTTC. Translating gives CSVEVSGENYNEQFF.

The chain uses TRBV19 and TRBJ1-1; D possibly corresponds to TRBD1 (5 bases). The CDR3 extends over 14 amino acids. Trimming took off 9 bases at V and 7 bases at J, with 21 bases between the two ends. The germline CDR1 and CDR2 sequences are LNHDA and SQIVND (reference sequence). The CDR3: CASPAKGAFGEAFF. CDR3 nucleotide sequence: TGTGCCAGCCCAGCGAAAGGGGCCTTCGGTGAAGCTTTCTTT.

The gene calls are TRBV18 and TRBJ2-5; 11 bases map to TRBD1. This CDR3 region has 20 residues. V was pared by 1 base and J by 5 bases, with 18 bases of the junction left unmatched. The germline CDR1 and CDR2 sequences are KGHSH and LQKENI. CDR3 in amino acids: CASSPLGYKAGTGGKETQYF. CDR3 in DNA: TGTGCCAGCTCACCACTCGGGTATAAGGCCGGGACAGGGGGAAAGGAGACCCAGTACTTC.

V usage is TRBV13 and J usage is TRBJ1-1, with D possibly being TRBD1 (6 bases). Per the germline V gene, CDR1 is PRHDT and CDR2 is FYEKMQ (reference sequence). CDR3 length: 14 amino acids. Trimming shortened V by 4 bases and J by 3 bases, and 12 bases separated the two germline ends. The CDR3: CASSSRGGDTEAFF. The CDR3 nucleotides read TGTGCCAGCAGCTCACGAGGGGGGGACACTGAAGCTTTCTTT.

CDR3 nucleotide sequence: TGTGCCTCCCAGGGGCGCACCGGGGAGCTGTTTTTT. Translation gives CASQGRTGELFF. The chain links TRBV30 to TRBJ2-2, with D tentatively TRBD1 (6 bases). This CDR3 comprises 12 residues. V shed 7 bases and J shed 4 bases, with 10 bases lying between them. Germline V gene sequence: CDR1 GTSNPN, CDR2 SVGIG (reference sequence). The full variable domain, with the rest looked up from reference TRBV30 and TRBJ2-2, is SQTIHQWPATLVQPVGSPLSLECTVEGTSNPNLYWYRQAAGRGLQLLFYSVGIGQISSEVPQNLSASRPQDRQFILSSKKLLLSDSGFYLCASQGRTGELFFGEGSRLTVL.

This rearrangement joins TRBV18 to TRBJ2-7; 7 bases fit TRBD2. The trim removed 3 bases at V and 7 bases at J, leaving 3 bases unmatched. CDR1 and CDR2 (germline): KGHSH, LQKENI. CDR3 length: 12 amino acids. CDR3 protein: CASSPEGGEQYF. CDR3 sequence (DNA): TGTGCCAGCTCACCGGAGGGAGGGGAGCAGTACTTC.

V usage is TRBV4-3 and J usage is TRBJ2-3; D is perhaps TRBD2 (6 bases). Looked up from germline, CDR1 is LGHNA and CDR2 is YSLEER. The CDR3 loop spans 15 amino acids. V lost 0 bases to trimming and J lost 5 bases, with 12 bases between them. In DNA form, the CDR3 reads TGCGCCAGCAGCCAAGAGCGAGGAGGGCAAGATACGCAGTATTTT. This codes for CASSQERGGQDTQYF.

The chain employs TRBV6-6 and TRBJ2-3; 13 bases align to TRBD2. CDR3 length: 15 residues. V gave up 6 bases and J gave up 3 bases; unmatched junction bases: 3. CDR1 MNHNY and CDR2 SVGAGI come from the germline V gene (reference sequence). The CDR3 bases are TGTGCCAGCAGCCGGGGACTAGCGGGAACAGATACGCAGTATTTT. Translated: CASSRGLAGTDTQYF.

The chain combines TRBV30 with TRBJ1-5, with D perhaps matching TRBD1 (5 bases). Germline CDR1 GTSNPN, CDR2 SVGIG (reference sequence). The length of the CDR3 is 15 residues. Trimming left V 0 bases short and J 6 bases short, with 15 bases between. CDR3 protein: CAWSVQVLGAQPQHF. The CDR3 coding sequence is TGTGCCTGGAGTGTACAAGTTTTAGGGGCTCAGCCCCAGCATTTT.

The chain employs TRBV20-1 and TRBJ2-1; D call uncertain. Between the trimmed V and J ends, which lost 1 base and 12 bases, there was a span of 10 bases. The germline CDR1 and CDR2 sequences are DFQATT and SNEGSKA (reference sequence). The CDR3 is made up of 11 amino acids. The CDR3 spells CSARVVHGQFF. The CDR3 DNA reads TGCAGTGCTAGAGTCGTCCACGGGCAGTTCTTC.

The rearrangement links TRBV9 to TRBJ1-6; TRBD1 matches 7 bases. CDR1 is SGDLS, CDR2 YYNGEE, per germline. The CDR3 totals 16 residues. The J segment lost 9 bases and the V segment lost 4 bases, leaving 13 bases of the junction unmatched. This chain's CDR3 is CASSSLGGGNASPLHF. For the CDR3, the DNA is TGTGCCAGCAGCTCCCTTGGAGGGGGCAATGCTTCACCCCTCCACTTT.

The V and J genes are TRBV27 and TRBJ2-4, with D uncertain. Germline V gene lookup returns CDR1 MNHEY and CDR2 SMNVEV (reference sequence). V was cut by 1 base and J by 8 bases, with 12 bases left in between. The CDR3 spans 14 residues. CDR3 protein: CASSLWRMADIQYF. The CDR3 region has the DNA TGTGCCAGCAGTTTATGGCGAATGGCGGACATTCAGTACTTC.

The rearrangement links TRBV2 to TRBJ2-7; unclear D gene. V lost 4 bases and J lost 5, with 12 bases in between. Germline loops: CDR1 SNHLY, CDR2 FYNNEI. The CDR3 covers 13 residues. CDR3 coding DNA: TGTGCCAGCAGTGGTTTGCGTAGCCACGAGCAGTACTTC. Its protein product is CASSGLRSHEQYF.

The V gene is TRBV7-6, the J gene TRBJ2-1; maybe TRBD2 (5 bases). Trimming took 5 bases from V and 4 from J, leaving 15 bases between them. There are 15 residues in the CDR3. CDR1 and CDR2 (germline): SGHVS, FNYEAQ. CDR3 sequence reads: CASSQEAVAYNEQFF. The CDR3 DNA reads TGTGCCAGCAGCCAGGAAGCGGTAGCATACAATGAGCAGTTCTTC.

The chain employs TRBV7-2 and TRBJ1-5; D unclear. The germline CDR1 and CDR2 sequences are SGHTA and FQGNSA. V dropped 8 bases and J dropped 12 bases, with 17 bases sitting between them. The CDR3 covers 12 residues. The CDR3 region has the DNA TGTGCCAGCTCCGAGAATCGTGGTCTCCAGCATTTT. Translated, it gives CASSENRGLQHF.

The V and J genes are TRBV6-5 and TRBJ2-1; TRBD1 matches 9 bases. With V trimmed by 9 bases and J by 4 bases, 4 bases remained unmatched. Germline V lookup: CDR1 MNHEY, CDR2 SVGAGI. This CDR3 comprises 13 residues. CDR3 residues: CARGDRDYNEQFF. In DNA form, the CDR3 reads TGTGCCAGGGGGGACAGGGATTACAATGAGCAGTTCTTC.

The V and J genes are TRBV10-1 and TRBJ2-7; no definite D call. The V end was cut by 5 bases, the J end by 3 bases, with 11 bases between. CDR1 and CDR2 from the germline V gene are WNHNN and SYGVQD (reference sequence). The CDR3 runs 13 residues. The DNA for the CDR3 is TGCGCCAGCAGTCCCACGAGGTACTACGAGCAGTACTTC. It yields the protein CASSPTRYYEQYF.

The J gene is TRBJ2-3, the V gene TRBV13; 15 nucleotides match TRBD2. This CDR3 region has 16 residues. CDR1 is PRHDT and CDR2 is FYEKMQ in the germline V gene (reference sequence). V lost 4 bases to trimming and J lost 4 bases; unmatched junction nucleotides: 3. As DNA, the CDR3 is TGTGCCAGCAGCTGGACTAGCGGGGGGGCCCCAGATACGCAGTATTTT. Amino acid sequence: CASSWTSGGAPDTQYF.